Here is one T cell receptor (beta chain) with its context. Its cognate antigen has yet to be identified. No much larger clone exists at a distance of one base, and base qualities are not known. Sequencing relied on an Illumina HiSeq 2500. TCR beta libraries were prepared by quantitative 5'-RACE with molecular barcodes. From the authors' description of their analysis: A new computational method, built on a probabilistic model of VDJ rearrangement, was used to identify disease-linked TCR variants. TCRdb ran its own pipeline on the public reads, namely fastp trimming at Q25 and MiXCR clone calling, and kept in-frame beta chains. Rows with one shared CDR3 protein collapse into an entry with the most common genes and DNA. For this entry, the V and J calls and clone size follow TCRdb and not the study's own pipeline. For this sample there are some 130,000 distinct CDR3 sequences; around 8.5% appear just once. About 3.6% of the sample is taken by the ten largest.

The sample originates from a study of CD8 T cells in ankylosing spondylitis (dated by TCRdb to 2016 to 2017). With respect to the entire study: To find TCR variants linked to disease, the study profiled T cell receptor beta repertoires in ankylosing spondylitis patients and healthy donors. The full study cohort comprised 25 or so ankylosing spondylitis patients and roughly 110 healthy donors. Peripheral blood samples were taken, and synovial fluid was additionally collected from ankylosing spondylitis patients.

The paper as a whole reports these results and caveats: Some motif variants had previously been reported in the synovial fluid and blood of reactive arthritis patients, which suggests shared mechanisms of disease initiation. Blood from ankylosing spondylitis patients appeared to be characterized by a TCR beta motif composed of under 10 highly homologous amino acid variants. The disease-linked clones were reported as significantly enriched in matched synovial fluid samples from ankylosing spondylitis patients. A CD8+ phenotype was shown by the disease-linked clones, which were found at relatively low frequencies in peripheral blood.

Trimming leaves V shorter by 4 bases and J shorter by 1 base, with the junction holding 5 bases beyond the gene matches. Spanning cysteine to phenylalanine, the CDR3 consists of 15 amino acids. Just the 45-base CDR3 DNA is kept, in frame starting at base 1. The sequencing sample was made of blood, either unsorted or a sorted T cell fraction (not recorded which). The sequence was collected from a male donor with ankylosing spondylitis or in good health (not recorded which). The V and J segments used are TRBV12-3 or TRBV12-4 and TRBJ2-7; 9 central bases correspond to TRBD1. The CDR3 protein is CASSYPGTGSYEQYF. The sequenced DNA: TGTGCCAGCAGTTACCCCGGGACAGGGTCCTACGAGCAGTACTTC.